The T cell receptor beta chain described here comes from a study of identical twins. Overall study findings and caveats: For monozygotic twins, models underestimated out-of-frame TCR alpha sharing.

A universal primer site was added by template switching, and unique molecular identifiers were carried by the cDNA. Each CDR3 protein gets one entry after TCRdb re-called the 5' RACE reads with MiXCR. The sample contains hundreds of thousands of distinct CDR3 sequences, more than 9% of which appear only once. A few counts support this clonotype. Its specificity is not known. These data also featured in a second study, about yellow fever vaccine responses in identical twins.

The sequenced material came from PBMCs. The clonotype was recovered from a young woman in good health.

CDR3 amino acids: CASSLQGSNGYTF. The CDR3 coding sequence is TGTGCCAGCAGTTTGCAGGGGAGTAATGGCTACACCTTC. The chain uses TRBV28 and TRBJ1-2; D perhaps matches TRBD1 (6 bases). The CDR3 consists of 13 residues. V lost 3 bases, J lost 6 bases, and 11 bases lay in between. Germline CDR1 is MDHEN and CDR2 is SYDVKM.